The clone carrying this T cell receptor (beta chain) was recorded at least ten times. No antigen is known for it. Trimming cost V 4 bases and J 7 bases, with 15 bases left between them. Germline CDR1 is SGHRS and CDR2 is YFSETQ. This CDR3 has 13 amino acids. With 10-nucleotide random UMIs included, cDNA was synthesized by 5'RACE. Over 160 million TCR-beta sequences from 15-18 subjects came out of each sequencing run. From the 5' RACE reads, TCRdb called clonotypes with MiXCR, one entry per CDR3 protein. The table shows tens of thousands of distinct CDR3 sequences, with 3% to 4% occurring only once. This sample was included in a study of neurological immune-mediated disorders. General observations from the study: No CDR3 amino acid sequences were shared by expanded clones across subjects, suggesting private repertoires in all groups. Clinical features showed no association with the multiple sclerosis repertoire cluster, and MRI features showed none either.

Input material: PBMCs. The chain couples TRBV5-1 to TRBJ2-7; D perhaps matches TRBD1 (5 bases). This TCR came from a man aged 30-40 years with multiple sclerosis. In nucleotides, the CDR3 is TGCGCCAGCAGCAATCCTACAGGTGGAGAGCAGTACTTC. Protein: CASSNPTGGEQYF.